Listed below are T cell receptor beta chains from one sample, sequenced in a study of CD4 T cells in relation to SARS-CoV-2 and coronaviruses. Using immunoSEQ multiplex PCR, the repertoire was profiled, and TCRdb retains in-frame clones only, with some absent. The data show some 70,000 clones, with approximately 95% seen just once and approximately 0.21% held by the top ten. Sequencing was done on a sample of naive CD4+ T cells from PBMCs. Every receptor here comes from a human donor in good health. Both conserved end residues are part of each CDR3. Each record gives: CDR3 protein, CDR3 DNA, J gene, D gene, clone size, V gene. D genes are given only for firm matches. Only part of the rows carry a size: once, few, many, or a class if the clone is expanded.

CDR3aa: CANPRTANSPLHF; CDR3nt: TGTGCCAATCCACGGACCGCTAATTCACCCCTCCACTTT; j_gene: TRBJ1-6; d_gene: NA; abundance: NA; v_gene: TRBV24-1
CDR3aa: CASSLAQGHTDTQYF; CDR3nt: TGCGCCAGCAGCTTAGCCCAGGGCCACACAGATACGCAGTATTTT; j_gene: TRBJ2-3; d_gene: NA; abundance: NA; v_gene: TRBV5-1
CDR3aa: CAWRDSGNTIYF; CDR3nt: TGTGCCTGGAGAGACAGCGGAAACACCATATATTTT; j_gene: TRBJ1-3; d_gene: NA; abundance: NA; v_gene: TRBV30
CDR3aa: CSARGDYEQYF; CDR3nt: TGCAGTGCTAGAGGCGATTACGAGCAGTACTTC; j_gene: TRBJ2-7; d_gene: NA; abundance: NA; v_gene: TRBV20-1
CDR3aa: CASSAGLAGEKLFF; CDR3nt: TGCGCCAGCAGTGCGGGGTTGGCTGGAGAAAAACTGTTTTTT; j_gene: TRBJ1-4; d_gene: NA; abundance: once; v_gene: TRBV10-1
CDR3aa: CASSLGTRDQPQHF; CDR3nt: TGTGCCAGCAGCTTAGGGACTAGAGATCAGCCCCAGCATTTT; j_gene: TRBJ1-5; d_gene: NA; abundance: NA; v_gene: TRBV7-9
CDR3aa: CASSFRQPQHF; CDR3nt: TGTGCCAGCAGTTTTCGGCAGCCCCAGCATTTT; j_gene: TRBJ1-5; d_gene: NA; abundance: NA; v_gene: TRBV28
CDR3aa: CASSLMGGADQETQYF; CDR3nt: TGTGCCAGCAGCTTAATGGGGGGCGCGGACCAAGAGACCCAGTACTTC; j_gene: TRBJ2-5; d_gene: NA; abundance: once; v_gene: TRBV13
CDR3aa: CASSLVGPGGELFF; CDR3nt: TGTGCCAGCAGCTTAGTAGGGCCGGGCGGGGAGCTGTTTTTT; j_gene: TRBJ2-2; d_gene: NA; abundance: NA; v_gene: TRBV11-3
CDR3aa: CASSELQDTQYF; CDR3nt: TGTGCCAGCAGTGAGCTGCAGGATACGCAGTATTTT; j_gene: TRBJ2-3; d_gene: NA; abundance: NA; v_gene: TRBV2
CDR3aa: CASSPTGTYYTEAFF; CDR3nt: TGCGCCAGCAGCCCCACCGGGACTTACTACACTGAAGCTTTCTTT; j_gene: TRBJ1-1; d_gene: NA; abundance: NA; v_gene: TRBV5-1
CDR3aa: CASSLALRGATDTQYF; CDR3nt: TGTGCCAGCAGCTTAGCGTTGCGGGGGGCCACAGATACGCAGTATTTT; j_gene: TRBJ2-3; d_gene: TRBD2; abundance: NA; v_gene: TRBV7-2
CDR3aa: CASSPLAGPPFF; CDR3nt: TGTGCCAGCAGTCCTCTAGCGGGGCCTCCATTTTTT; j_gene: TRBJ2-2; d_gene: TRBD2; abundance: few; v_gene: TRBV12-3/TRBV12-4
CDR3aa: CASSPGLSASTDTQYF; CDR3nt: TGTGCCAGCAGCCCCGGACTCAGTGCTAGCACAGATACGCAGTATTTT; j_gene: TRBJ2-3; d_gene: NA; abundance: NA; v_gene: TRBV3-1/TRBV3-2
CDR3aa: CASSQKHEGSYEQYF; CDR3nt: TGTGCCAGCAGCCAAAAACATGAAGGCTCCTACGAGCAGTACTTC; j_gene: TRBJ2-7; d_gene: NA; abundance: NA; v_gene: TRBV3-1/TRBV3-2
CDR3aa: CASSLVRYSGRALYNEQFF; CDR3nt: TGTGCCAGCAGCTTAGTGAGGTACAGCGGGAGGGCTTTGTACAATGAGCAGTTCTTC; j_gene: TRBJ2-1; d_gene: TRBD2; abundance: NA; v_gene: TRBV7-9
CDR3aa: CASSQGTEAFF; CDR3nt: TGTGCCAGCAGCCAAGGCACTGAAGCTTTCTTT; j_gene: TRBJ1-1; d_gene: NA; abundance: NA; v_gene: TRBV3-1/TRBV3-2
CDR3aa: CASSGFGTANTGELFF; CDR3nt: TGCGCCAGCAGTGGATTCGGGACAGCGAACACCGGGGAGCTGTTTTTT; j_gene: TRBJ2-2; d_gene: TRBD1; abundance: NA; v_gene: TRBV10-1
CDR3aa: CASSSGRGNYGYTF; CDR3nt: TGCGCCAGCAGCTCCGGACGAGGCAACTATGGCTACACCTTC; j_gene: TRBJ1-2; d_gene: NA; abundance: NA; v_gene: TRBV5-1
CDR3aa: CASSLAASSGVLYNEQFF; CDR3nt: TGCGCCAGCAGCTTGGCCGCGTCTAGCGGGGTCCTCTACAATGAGCAGTTCTTC; j_gene: TRBJ2-1; d_gene: TRBD2; abundance: NA; v_gene: TRBV5-1
CDR3aa: CASSSQGVSYEQYF; CDR3nt: TGCGCCAGCAGCTCACAGGGAGTTTCCTACGAGCAGTACTTC; j_gene: TRBJ2-7; d_gene: NA; abundance: once; v_gene: TRBV5-1
CDR3aa: CASSVGYLDEQYF; CDR3nt: TGTGCCAGCAGCGTCGGCTATCTCGACGAGCAGTACTTC; j_gene: TRBJ2-7; d_gene: NA; abundance: NA; v_gene: TRBV9
CDR3aa: CSVDLGWGGYTF; CDR3nt: TGCAGCGTTGATTTGGGGTGGGGTGGCTACACCTTC; j_gene: TRBJ1-2; d_gene: NA; abundance: NA; v_gene: TRBV29-1
CDR3aa: CASSLSMGQGNYGYTF; CDR3nt: TGTGCCAGCAGTTTATCGATGGGACAGGGGAACTATGGCTACACCTTC; j_gene: TRBJ1-2; d_gene: TRBD1; abundance: NA; v_gene: TRBV27
CDR3aa: CSASEGSNVLTF; CDR3nt: TGCAGTGCTAGTGAAGGATCGAACGTCCTGACTTTC; j_gene: TRBJ2-6; d_gene: NA; abundance: NA; v_gene: TRBV20-1
CDR3aa: CASSLSRDADTQYF; CDR3nt: TGTGCCAGCAGCTTGTCAAGGGACGCAGATACGCAGTATTTT; j_gene: TRBJ2-3; d_gene: NA; abundance: NA; v_gene: TRBV5-4
CDR3aa: CASSLRPADNEKLFF; CDR3nt: TGCGCCAGCAGCCTTAGACCCGCAGATAATGAAAAACTGTTTTTT; j_gene: TRBJ1-4; d_gene: NA; abundance: NA; v_gene: TRBV5-1
CDR3aa: CASSRFGVGANYGYTF; CDR3nt: TGTGCCAGCAGTCGTTTTGGGGTGGGGGCGAACTATGGCTACACCTTC; j_gene: TRBJ1-2; d_gene: NA; abundance: NA; v_gene: TRBV7-9
CDR3aa: CASSFPGSYEQYF; CDR3nt: TGTGCCAGCAGCTTCCCAGGGTCGTACGAGCAGTACTTC; j_gene: TRBJ2-7; d_gene: NA; abundance: few; v_gene: TRBV7-9
CDR3aa: CASSIRQNYGYTF; CDR3nt: TGCGCCAGCAGCATTCGGCAGAACTATGGCTACACCTTC; j_gene: TRBJ1-2; d_gene: NA; abundance: NA; v_gene: TRBV5-1
CDR3aa: CASNRQGVSYEQYF; CDR3nt: TGTGCCAGCAACAGACAGGGGGTGTCCTACGAGCAGTACTTC; j_gene: TRBJ2-7; d_gene: TRBD1; abundance: NA; v_gene: TRBV25-1
CDR3aa: CAGGQLNTEAFF; CDR3nt: TGTGCCGGAGGACAGCTGAACACTGAAGCTTTCTTT; j_gene: TRBJ1-1; d_gene: NA; abundance: NA; v_gene: TRBV30
CDR3aa: CASSSTASTGEPEAFF; CDR3nt: TGTGCCAGCAGTTCCACCGCGTCGACAGGCGAACCTGAAGCTTTCTTT; j_gene: TRBJ1-1; d_gene: NA; abundance: NA; v_gene: TRBV28
CDR3aa: CASSGGWGQGDTEAFF; CDR3nt: TGTGCCAGCAGTGGAGGTTGGGGACAGGGTGACACTGAAGCTTTCTTT; j_gene: TRBJ1-1; d_gene: TRBD1; abundance: NA; v_gene: TRBV6-1
CDR3aa: CASSQVAGHSTGELFF; CDR3nt: TGTGCCAGCAGCCAAGTGGCGGGACACAGCACCGGGGAGCTGTTTTTT; j_gene: TRBJ2-2; d_gene: NA; abundance: NA; v_gene: TRBV7-2
CDR3aa: CASSLLQFTDTQYF; CDR3nt: TGTGCCAGCAGCTTATTACAGTTTACAGATACGCAGTATTTT; j_gene: TRBJ2-3; d_gene: NA; abundance: NA; v_gene: TRBV5-6
CDR3aa: CASSLTRLGDVKNIQYF; CDR3nt: TGTGCCAGTAGTCTGACCCGATTAGGCGATGTCAAAAACATTCAGTACTTC; j_gene: TRBJ2-4; d_gene: NA; abundance: NA; v_gene: TRBV19
CDR3aa: CASSLGGLISGNTIYF; CDR3nt: TGTGCCAGCAGCTTAGGGGGGTTAATCTCTGGAAACACCATATATTTT; j_gene: TRBJ1-3; d_gene: NA; abundance: NA; v_gene: TRBV7-2
CDR3aa: CASSKGTGSRTSSYNSPLHF; CDR3nt: TGTGCCAGCAGCAAAGGAACAGGGTCCAGGACCAGCTCCTATAATTCACCCCTCCACTTT; j_gene: TRBJ1-6; d_gene: NA; abundance: NA; v_gene: TRBV5-4
CDR3aa: CASSEAGAEDTQYF; CDR3nt: TGCGCCAGCAGTGAAGCGGGGGCTGAAGATACGCAGTATTTT; j_gene: TRBJ2-3; d_gene: TRBD2; abundance: NA; v_gene: TRBV5-1
CDR3aa: CASSFAREGEQFF; CDR3nt: TGTGCCAGCAGTTTTGCCAGGGAGGGGGAGCAGTTCTTC; j_gene: TRBJ2-1; d_gene: TRBD2; abundance: NA; v_gene: TRBV27
CDR3aa: CASSGGQGAGDTQYF; CDR3nt: TGTGCCAGCAGCGGGGGACAGGGGGCGGGAGATACGCAGTATTTT; j_gene: TRBJ2-3; d_gene: TRBD1; abundance: NA; v_gene: TRBV7-3
CDR3aa: CASSPTYRGQNIQYF; CDR3nt: TGTGCCAGCAGTCCCACCTACAGGGGTCAAAACATTCAGTACTTC; j_gene: TRBJ2-4; d_gene: TRBD1; abundance: NA; v_gene: TRBV25-1
CDR3aa: CASSQARDQPQHF; CDR3nt: TGCGCCAGCAGCCAAGCACGGGATCAGCCCCAGCATTTT; j_gene: TRBJ1-5; d_gene: NA; abundance: NA; v_gene: TRBV4-3
CDR3aa: CASQPGQGPETQYF; CDR3nt: TGTGCCAGCCAACCGGGACAGGGGCCAGAGACCCAGTACTTC; j_gene: TRBJ2-5; d_gene: TRBD1; abundance: NA; v_gene: TRBV7-2
CDR3aa: CAWRHQSFTGELFF; CDR3nt: TGTGCCTGGAGACACCAGTCATTCACCGGGGAGCTGTTTTTT; j_gene: TRBJ2-2; d_gene: NA; abundance: NA; v_gene: TRBV30
CDR3aa: CASSLYRGRAYTEAFF; CDR3nt: TGTGCCAGCAGTTTATACAGGGGACGCGCGTACACTGAAGCTTTCTTT; j_gene: TRBJ1-1; d_gene: TRBD1; abundance: NA; v_gene: TRBV27
CDR3aa: CASSLLGAGELFF; CDR3nt: TGTGCCAGCAGCTTACTGGGGGCCGGGGAGCTGTTTTTT; j_gene: TRBJ2-2; d_gene: NA; abundance: NA; v_gene: TRBV11-3
CDR3aa: CAISESGRGGDTQYF; CDR3nt: TGTGCCATCAGTGAGTCTGGGCGGGGGGGCGACACGCAGTATTTT; j_gene: TRBJ2-3; d_gene: TRBD2; abundance: NA; v_gene: TRBV10-3
CDR3aa: CASSLRGSRQPNEKLFF; CDR3nt: TGTGCCAGCAGCTTAAGGGGGTCGAGACAGCCTAATGAAAAACTGTTTTTT; j_gene: TRBJ1-4; d_gene: NA; abundance: NA; v_gene: TRBV7-6
CDR3aa: CAWGEVSGNTIYF; CDR3nt: TGTGCCTGGGGGGAGGTCTCTGGAAACACCATATATTTT; j_gene: TRBJ1-3; d_gene: NA; abundance: NA; v_gene: TRBV30
CDR3aa: CASRPRTGGSEKLFF; CDR3nt: TGTGCCAGCAGACCCAGGACAGGGGGGAGTGAAAAACTGTTTTTT; j_gene: TRBJ1-4; d_gene: TRBD1; abundance: NA; v_gene: TRBV6-5
CDR3aa: CATPTTGGANYGYTF; CDR3nt: TGTGCCACCCCCACGACAGGGGGCGCCAACTATGGCTACACCTTC; j_gene: TRBJ1-2; d_gene: TRBD1; abundance: NA; v_gene: TRBV28
CDR3aa: CASSTRTARYGYTF; CDR3nt: TGTGCCAGTAGTACGAGGACAGCTAGATATGGCTACACCTTC; j_gene: TRBJ1-2; d_gene: NA; abundance: once; v_gene: TRBV19
CDR3aa: CASSPYGGDEAFF; CDR3nt: TGTGCCAGCTCACCATACGGCGGGGATGAAGCTTTCTTT; j_gene: TRBJ1-1; d_gene: NA; abundance: NA; v_gene: TRBV18
CDR3aa: CASSKSERTGYTF; CDR3nt: TGTGCCAGCAGTAAATCGGAAAGGACTGGCTACACCTTC; j_gene: TRBJ1-2; d_gene: NA; abundance: few; v_gene: TRBV6-2/TRBV6-3
CDR3aa: CASSGLAGGLNEQFF; CDR3nt: TGTGCCAGCAGCGGACTAGCGGGAGGCCTCAATGAGCAGTTCTTC; j_gene: TRBJ2-1; d_gene: TRBD2; abundance: NA; v_gene: TRBV2
CDR3aa: CASSPPGGRARSGELFF; CDR3nt: TGTGCCAGCAGCCCCCCAGGGGGGAGGGCCCGTTCCGGGGAGCTGTTTTTT; j_gene: TRBJ2-2; d_gene: NA; abundance: once; v_gene: TRBV28
CDR3aa: CAISEGGSGGYNEQFF; CDR3nt: TGTGCCATCAGTGAAGGTGGTAGCGGGGGGTACAATGAGCAGTTCTTC; j_gene: TRBJ2-1; d_gene: TRBD2; abundance: once; v_gene: TRBV10-3